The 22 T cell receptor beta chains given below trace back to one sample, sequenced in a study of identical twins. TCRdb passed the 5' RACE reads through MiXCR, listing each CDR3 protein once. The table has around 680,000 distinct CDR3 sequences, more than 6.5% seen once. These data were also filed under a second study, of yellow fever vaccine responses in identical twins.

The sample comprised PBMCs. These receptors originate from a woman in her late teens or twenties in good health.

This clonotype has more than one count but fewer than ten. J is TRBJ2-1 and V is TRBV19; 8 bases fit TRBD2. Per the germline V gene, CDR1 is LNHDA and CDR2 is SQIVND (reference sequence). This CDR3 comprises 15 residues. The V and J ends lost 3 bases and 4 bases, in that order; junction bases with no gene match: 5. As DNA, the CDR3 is TGTGCCAGTAGTATGCTTGCGGGGGGTTACAATGAGCAGTTCTTC. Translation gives CASSMLAGGYNEQFF.

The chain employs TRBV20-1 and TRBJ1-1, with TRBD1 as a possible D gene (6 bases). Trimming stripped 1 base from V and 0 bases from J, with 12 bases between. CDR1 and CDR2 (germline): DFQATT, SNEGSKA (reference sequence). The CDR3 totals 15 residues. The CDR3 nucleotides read TGCAGTGCTAGAGGGTGGGGACACCTGAACACTGAAGCTTTCTTT. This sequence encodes CSARGWGHLNTEAFF.

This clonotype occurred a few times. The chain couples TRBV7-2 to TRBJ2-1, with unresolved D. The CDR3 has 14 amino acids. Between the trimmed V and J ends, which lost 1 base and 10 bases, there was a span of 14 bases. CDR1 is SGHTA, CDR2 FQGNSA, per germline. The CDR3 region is CASSLGFLRTEQFF. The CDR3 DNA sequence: TGTGCCAGCAGCTTAGGTTTTCTACGAACCGAGCAGTTCTTC.

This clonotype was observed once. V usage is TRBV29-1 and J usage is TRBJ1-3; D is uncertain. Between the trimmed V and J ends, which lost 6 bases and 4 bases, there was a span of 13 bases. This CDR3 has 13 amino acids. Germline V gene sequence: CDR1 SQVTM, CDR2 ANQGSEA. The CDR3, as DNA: TGCAGCGTCGGAGGTGGAAAAGGAAACACCATATATTTT. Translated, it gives CSVGGGKGNTIYF.

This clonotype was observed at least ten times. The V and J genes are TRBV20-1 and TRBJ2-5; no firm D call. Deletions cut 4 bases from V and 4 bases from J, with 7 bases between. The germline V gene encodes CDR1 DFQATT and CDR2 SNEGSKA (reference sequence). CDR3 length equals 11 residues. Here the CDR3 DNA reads TGCAGTGCTATGGGGTTAGAGACCCAGTACTTC. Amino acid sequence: CSAMGLETQYF.

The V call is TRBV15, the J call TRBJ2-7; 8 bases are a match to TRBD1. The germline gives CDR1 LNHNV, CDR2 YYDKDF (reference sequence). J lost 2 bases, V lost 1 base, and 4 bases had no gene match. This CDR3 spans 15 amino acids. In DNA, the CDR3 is TGTGCCACCAGCAGAGCGGGACAGGAGACCTACGAGCAGTACTTC. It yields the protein CATSRAGQETYEQYF. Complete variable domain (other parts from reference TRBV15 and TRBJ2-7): DAMVIQNPRYQVTQFGKPVTLSCSQTLNHNVMYWYQQKSSQAPKLLFHYYDKDFNNEADTPDNFQSRRPNTSFCFLDIRSPGLGDTAMYLCATSRAGQETYEQYFGPGTRLTVT.

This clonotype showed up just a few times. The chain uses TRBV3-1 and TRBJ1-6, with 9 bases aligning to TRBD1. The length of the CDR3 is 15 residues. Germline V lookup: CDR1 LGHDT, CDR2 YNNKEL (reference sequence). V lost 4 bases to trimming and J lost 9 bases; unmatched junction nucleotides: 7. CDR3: CASSLGQGFGSPLHF. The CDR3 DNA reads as TGTGCCAGCAGCCTAGGACAGGGGTTCGGTTCACCCCTCCACTTT. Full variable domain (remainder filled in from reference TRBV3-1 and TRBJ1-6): DTAVSQTPKYLVTQMGNDKSIKCEQNLGHDTMYWYKQDSKKFLKIMFSYNNKELIINETVPNRFSPKSPDKAHLNLHINSLELGDSAVYFCASSLGQGFGSPLHFGNGTRLTVT.

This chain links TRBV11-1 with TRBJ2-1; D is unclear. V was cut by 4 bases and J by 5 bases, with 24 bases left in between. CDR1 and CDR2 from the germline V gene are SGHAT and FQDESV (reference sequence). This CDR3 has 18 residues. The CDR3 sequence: CASSSVGQAHHINNEQFF. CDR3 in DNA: TGTGCCAGCAGCTCTGTCGGGCAGGCTCATCATATTAACAATGAGCAGTTCTTC.

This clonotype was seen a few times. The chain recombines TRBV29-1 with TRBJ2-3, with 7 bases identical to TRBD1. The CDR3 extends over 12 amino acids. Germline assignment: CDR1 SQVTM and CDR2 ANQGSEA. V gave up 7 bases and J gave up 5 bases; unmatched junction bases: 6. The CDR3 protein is CSGEGAEDTQYF. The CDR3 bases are TGCAGCGGCGAGGGGGCTGAAGATACGCAGTATTTT.

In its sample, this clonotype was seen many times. This CDR3 is CASSLVGAGSYEQYF. The CDR3 DNA reads TGTGCCAGCAGCTTAGTGGGAGCGGGAAGCTACGAGCAGTACTTC. The chain recombines TRBV7-2 with TRBJ2-7; TRBD2 matches 7 bases. From germline, CDR1 is SGHTA and CDR2 FQGNSA. V was pared by 1 base and J by 3 bases, with 6 bases of the junction left unmatched. The CDR3 totals 15 residues.

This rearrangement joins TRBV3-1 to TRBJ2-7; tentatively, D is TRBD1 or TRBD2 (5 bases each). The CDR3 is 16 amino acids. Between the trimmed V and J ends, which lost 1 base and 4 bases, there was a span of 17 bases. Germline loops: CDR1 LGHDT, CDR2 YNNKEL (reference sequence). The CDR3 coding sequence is TGTGCCAGCAGCCAAGCGCCGGGGCCTAAGGCGTACGAGCAGTACTTC. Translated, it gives CASSQAPGPKAYEQYF.

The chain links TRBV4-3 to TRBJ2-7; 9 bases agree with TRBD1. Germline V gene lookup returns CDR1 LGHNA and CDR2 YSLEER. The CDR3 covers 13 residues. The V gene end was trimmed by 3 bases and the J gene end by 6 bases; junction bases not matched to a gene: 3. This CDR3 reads CASSQQTGGEQYF. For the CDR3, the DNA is TGCGCCAGCAGCCAGCAGACAGGGGGCGAGCAGTACTTC.

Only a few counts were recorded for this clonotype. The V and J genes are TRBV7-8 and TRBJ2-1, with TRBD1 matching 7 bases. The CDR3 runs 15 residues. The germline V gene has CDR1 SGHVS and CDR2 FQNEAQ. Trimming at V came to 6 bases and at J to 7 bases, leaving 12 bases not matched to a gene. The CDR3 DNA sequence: TGTGCCAGCAGGAATCCCGGGACAGCTCGTAATGAGCAGTTCTTC. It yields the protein CASRNPGTARNEQFF.

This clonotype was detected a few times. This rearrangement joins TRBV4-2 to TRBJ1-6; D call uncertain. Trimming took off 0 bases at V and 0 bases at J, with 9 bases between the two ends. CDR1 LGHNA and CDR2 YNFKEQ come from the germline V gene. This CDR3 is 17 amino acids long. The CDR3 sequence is CASSQDNPSSYNSPLHF. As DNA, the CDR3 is TGTGCCAGCAGCCAAGATAATCCGAGCTCCTATAATTCACCCCTCCACTTT.

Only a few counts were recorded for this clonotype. The CDR3 protein is CASSLKGSLGFF. The CDR3 nucleotides are TGTGCCAGCAGCTTAAAAGGGAGCCTGGGTTTCTTT. V and J are TRBV7-2 and TRBJ1-1; D gene uncertain. This CDR3 is built from 12 residues. Germline loops: CDR1 SGHTA, CDR2 FQGNSA. The V end lost 2 bases, the J end lost 13 bases, and 14 bases lay between the germline ends.

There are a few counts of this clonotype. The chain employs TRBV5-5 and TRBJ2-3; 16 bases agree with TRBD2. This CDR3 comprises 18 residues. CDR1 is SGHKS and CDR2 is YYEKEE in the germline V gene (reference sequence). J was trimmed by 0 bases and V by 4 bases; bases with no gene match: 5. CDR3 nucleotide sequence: TGTGCCAGCAGCAGGGGACTAGCGGGAGGGACAAGCACAGATACGCAGTATTTT. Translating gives CASSRGLAGGTSTDTQYF.

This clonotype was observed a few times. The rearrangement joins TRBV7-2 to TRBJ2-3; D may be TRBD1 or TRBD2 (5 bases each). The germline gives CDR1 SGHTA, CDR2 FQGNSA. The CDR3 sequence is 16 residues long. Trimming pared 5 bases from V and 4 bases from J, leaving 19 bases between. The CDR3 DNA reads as TGTGCCAGCAGCATAAGCGGCGGGTTGGGGGCAGATACGCAGTATTTT. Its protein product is CASSISGGLGADTQYF.

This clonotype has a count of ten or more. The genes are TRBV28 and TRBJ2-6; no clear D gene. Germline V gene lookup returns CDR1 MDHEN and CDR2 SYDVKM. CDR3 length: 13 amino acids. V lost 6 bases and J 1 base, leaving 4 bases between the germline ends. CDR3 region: CASSRSGANVLTF. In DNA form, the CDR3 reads TGTGCCAGCAGCAGATCTGGGGCCAACGTCCTGACTTTC.

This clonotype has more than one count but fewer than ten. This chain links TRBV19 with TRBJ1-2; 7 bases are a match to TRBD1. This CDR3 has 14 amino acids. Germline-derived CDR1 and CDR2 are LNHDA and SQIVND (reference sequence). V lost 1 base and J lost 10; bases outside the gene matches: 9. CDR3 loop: CASSIAYRGSDYTF. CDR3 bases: TGTGCCAGTAGTATAGCCTACAGGGGCTCTGACTACACCTTC.

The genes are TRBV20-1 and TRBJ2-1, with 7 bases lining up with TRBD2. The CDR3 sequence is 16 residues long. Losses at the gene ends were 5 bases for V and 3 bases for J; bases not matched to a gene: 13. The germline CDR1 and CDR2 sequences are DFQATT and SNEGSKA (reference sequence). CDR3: CSAVTKRERGYNEQFF. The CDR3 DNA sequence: TGCAGTGCTGTCACCAAGAGGGAGCGGGGCTACAATGAGCAGTTCTTC.

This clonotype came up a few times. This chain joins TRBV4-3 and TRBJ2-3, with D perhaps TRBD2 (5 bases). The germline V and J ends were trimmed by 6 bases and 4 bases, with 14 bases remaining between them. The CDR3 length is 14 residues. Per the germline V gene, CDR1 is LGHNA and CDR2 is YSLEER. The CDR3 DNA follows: TGCGCCAGCAGACCCCTCCTAGCCTCAGATACGCAGTATTTT. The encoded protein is CASRPLLASDTQYF.

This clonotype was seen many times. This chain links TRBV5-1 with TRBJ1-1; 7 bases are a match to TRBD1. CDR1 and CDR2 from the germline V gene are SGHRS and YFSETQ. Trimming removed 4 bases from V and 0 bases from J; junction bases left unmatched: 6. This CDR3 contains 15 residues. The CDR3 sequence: CASSHRQGMNTEAFF. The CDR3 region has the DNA TGCGCCAGCAGCCACCGACAGGGAATGAACACTGAAGCTTTCTTT.